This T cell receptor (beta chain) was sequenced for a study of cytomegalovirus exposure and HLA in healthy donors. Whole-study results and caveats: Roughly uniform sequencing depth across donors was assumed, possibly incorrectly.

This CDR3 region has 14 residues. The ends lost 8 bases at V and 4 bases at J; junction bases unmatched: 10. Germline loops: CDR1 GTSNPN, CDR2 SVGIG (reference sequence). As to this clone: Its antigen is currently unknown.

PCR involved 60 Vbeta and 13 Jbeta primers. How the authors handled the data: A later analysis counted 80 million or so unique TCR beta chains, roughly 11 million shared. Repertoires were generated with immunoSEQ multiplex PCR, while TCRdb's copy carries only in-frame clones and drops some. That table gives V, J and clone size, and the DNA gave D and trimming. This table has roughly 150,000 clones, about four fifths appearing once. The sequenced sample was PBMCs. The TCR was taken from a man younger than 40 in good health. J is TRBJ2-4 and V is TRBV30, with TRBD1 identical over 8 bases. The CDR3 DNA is TGTGCCCGGGCCGGGGACAGGCGAAAAAACATTCAGTACTTC. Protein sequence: CARAGDRRKNIQYF.